A selection of T cell receptor beta chains follows, all from one sample in a study of response to subunit inactivated influenza vaccine. TCRdb re-derived calls from the RT-PCR reads in MiXCR, one entry per CDR3 protein. The sample records hundreds of thousands of distinct CDR3 sequences, 7.6% being singletons. The input for sequencing was PBMCs from blood, taken less than 30 months after vaccination. Every receptor here comes from a man aged 50-75 years who received an inactivated influenza vaccine. The CDR3 runs from the conserved cysteine through the conserved F or W. The D gene is left open where the match is weak. Part of the rows lack a size; the others show once, few, many or a class for expanded clones.

j_call v_call clone_size d_call cdr3_nt cdr3_aa
TRBJ2-5 TRBV11-2 . TRBD1 TGTGCCAGCAGCTTAGTTGCTCTCATCGACAGGGCCCAAGAGACCCAGTACTTC CASSLVALIDRAQETQYF
TRBJ2-1 TRBV6-5 few TRBD1 TGTGCCAGCAGTTACTCACAGGGGTCCTACAATGAGCAGTTCTTC CASSYSQGSYNEQFF
TRBJ2-3 TRBV5-1 . TRBD1 TGCGCCAGCAGCTGGGACAGCAACACAGATACGCAGTATTTT CASSWDSNTDTQYF
TRBJ2-3 TRBV20-1 few TRBD2 TGCAGTGCACCCCCTAGCGGGAGTGTTGATACGCAGTATTTT CSAPPSGSVDTQYF
TRBJ2-7 TRBV4-1 many . TGCGCCAGCAGCCAAGACCCTGGGCGAGAGCAGTACTTC CASSQDPGREQYF
TRBJ2-1 TRBV4-2 many TRBD1 TGTGCCAGCAGCCAAGTAATGGTAGGACAGGGCCCCTGGAATGAGCAGTTCTTC CASSQVMVGQGPWNEQFF
TRBJ1-5 TRBV6-5 many TRBD1 TGTGCCAGCAGTTACTCAGGACAGGCCAATCAGCCCCAGCATTTT CASSYSGQANQPQHF
TRBJ2-1 TRBV29-1 many . TGCAGCGTTGAGAAGACTAGGACCCCCTACAATGAGCAGTTCTTC CSVEKTRTPYNEQFF
TRBJ2-3 TRBV24-1 many . TGTGCCACCAGTCGGGACAGCACAGATACGCAGTATTTT CATSRDSTDTQYF
TRBJ2-1 TRBV6-4 many TRBD1 TGTGCCAGCAGTGCCGAGAGGACAGGGTCGCGTGAGCAGTTCTTC CASSAERTGSREQFF
TRBJ2-5 TRBV20-1 . . TGCAGTGCTAGAGACGTTGAAGTGTGGGAGACCCAGTACTTC CSARDVEVWETQYF
TRBJ1-1 TRBV20-1 . TRBD1 TGCAGTGCTAGTCAGGGGGCTCAGAACACTGAAGCTTTCTTT CSASQGAQNTEAFF
TRBJ2-5 TRBV6-5 few . TGTGCCACCCAGGGAAACCAAGAGACCCAGTACTTC CATQGNQETQYF
TRBJ1-5 TRBV30 . . TGTGCCTGGAGTGTACTGGACGGCAATCAGCCCCAGCATTTT CAWSVLDGNQPQHF
TRBJ2-3 TRBV5-1 . . TGCGCCAGCAGCTTGGAGCGGTACACAGATACGCAGTATTTT CASSLERYTDTQYF
TRBJ1-2 TRBV5-8 few TRBD1 TGTGCCAGCAGCTCGGACAGGGGGGATGTGAGTGGCTACACCTTC CASSSDRGDVSGYTF
TRBJ2-4 TRBV7-9 few . TGTGCCAGCAGCTTAGACCGGCGGTACCTAGCCAAAAACATTCAGTACTTC CASSLDRRYLAKNIQYF
TRBJ2-3 TRBV6-1 few TRBD1 TGTGCCACCCGGGGACAGGCAACAGATACGCAGTATTTT CATRGQATDTQYF
TRBJ1-1 TRBV20-1 few . TGCAGTGCTCCGCGTTCAGAGAACACTGAAGCTTTCTTT CSAPRSENTEAFF
TRBJ1-5 TRBV4-2 many . TGTGCCAGCAGCCAAGATAGCAATCAGCCCCAGCATTTT CASSQDSNQPQHF
TRBJ2-3 TRBV20-1 many . TGCAGTGCTAGCGCGGGACAAAATACGCAGTATTTT CSASAGQNTQYF
TRBJ2-1 TRBV7-6 . TRBD2 TGTGCCAGCAGCGTTAGCGGGGGGCCCCACAATGAGCAGTTCTTC CASSVSGGPHNEQFF
TRBJ1-1 TRBV7-9 . . TGTGCCAGCAGCCCCGACCCTGGTAAGGAAGGCACTGAAGCTTTCTTT CASSPDPGKEGTEAFF
TRBJ2-1 TRBV6-1 . . TGTGCCAGCATAGGGGACACCGCCTACAATGAGCAGTTCTTC CASIGDTAYNEQFF
TRBJ2-7 TRBV18 few TRBD2 TGTGCCAGCTCCCCAGGTAGCGGGAGGGAGGGATTCGAGCAGTACTTC CASSPGSGREGFEQYF